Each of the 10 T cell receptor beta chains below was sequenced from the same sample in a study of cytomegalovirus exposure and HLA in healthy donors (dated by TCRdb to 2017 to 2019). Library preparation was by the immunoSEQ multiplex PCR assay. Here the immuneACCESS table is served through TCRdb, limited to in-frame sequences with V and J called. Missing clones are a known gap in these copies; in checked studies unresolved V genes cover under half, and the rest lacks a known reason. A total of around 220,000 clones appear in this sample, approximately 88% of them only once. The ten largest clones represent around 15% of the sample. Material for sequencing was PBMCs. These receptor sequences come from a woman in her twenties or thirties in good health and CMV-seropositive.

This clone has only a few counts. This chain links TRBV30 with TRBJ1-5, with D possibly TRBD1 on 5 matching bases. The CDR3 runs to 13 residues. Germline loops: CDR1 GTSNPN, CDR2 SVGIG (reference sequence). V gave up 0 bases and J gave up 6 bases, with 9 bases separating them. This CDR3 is CAWSVQGSQPQHF. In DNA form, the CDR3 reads TGTGCCTGGAGTGTCCAGGGTAGTCAGCCCCAGCATTTT.

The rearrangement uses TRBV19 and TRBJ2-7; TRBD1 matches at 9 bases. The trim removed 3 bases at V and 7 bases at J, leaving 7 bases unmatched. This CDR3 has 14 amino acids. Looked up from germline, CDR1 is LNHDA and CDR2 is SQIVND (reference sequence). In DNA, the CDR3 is TGTGCCAGTAGTATTGGACAGGGGACGGGGGAGCAGTACTTC. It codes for CASSIGQGTGEQYF.

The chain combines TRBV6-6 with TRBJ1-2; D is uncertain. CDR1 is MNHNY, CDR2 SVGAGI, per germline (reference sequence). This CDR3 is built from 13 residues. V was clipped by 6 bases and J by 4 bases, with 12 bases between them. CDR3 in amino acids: CASSPGSSYGYTF. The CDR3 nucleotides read TGTGCCAGCAGCCCGGGGTCAAGCTATGGCTACACCTTC.

The CDR3 sequence: CSVGDSLSGANVLTF. The DNA for the CDR3 is TGCAGCGTTGGGGACAGCCTCTCTGGGGCCAACGTCCTGACTTTC. The rearrangement uses TRBV29-1 and TRBJ2-6; 7 positions agree with TRBD1. The germline gives CDR1 SQVTM, CDR2 ANQGSEA. The ends lost 4 bases at V and 0 bases at J; junction bases unmatched: 3. This CDR3 region has 15 residues.

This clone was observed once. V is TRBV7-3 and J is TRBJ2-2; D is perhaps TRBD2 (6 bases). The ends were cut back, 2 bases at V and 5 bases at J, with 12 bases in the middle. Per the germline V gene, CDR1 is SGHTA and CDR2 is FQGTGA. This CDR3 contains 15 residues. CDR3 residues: CASSLAPAGTGELFF. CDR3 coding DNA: TGTGCCAGCAGCTTAGCCCCCGCGGGGACCGGGGAGCTGTTTTTT.

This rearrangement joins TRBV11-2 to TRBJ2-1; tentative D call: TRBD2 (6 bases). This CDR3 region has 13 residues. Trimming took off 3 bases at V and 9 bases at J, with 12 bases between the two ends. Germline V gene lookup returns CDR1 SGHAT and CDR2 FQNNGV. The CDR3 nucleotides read TGTGCCAGCAGCTTCCTGGGGGACTCTGAGCAGTTCTTC. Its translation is CASSFLGDSEQFF.

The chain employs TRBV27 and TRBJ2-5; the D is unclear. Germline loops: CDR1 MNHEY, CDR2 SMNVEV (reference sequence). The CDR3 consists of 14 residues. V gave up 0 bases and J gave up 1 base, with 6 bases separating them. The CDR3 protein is CASSLSIFQETQYF. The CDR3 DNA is TGTGCCAGCAGTTTATCGATCTTCCAAGAGACCCAGTACTTC.

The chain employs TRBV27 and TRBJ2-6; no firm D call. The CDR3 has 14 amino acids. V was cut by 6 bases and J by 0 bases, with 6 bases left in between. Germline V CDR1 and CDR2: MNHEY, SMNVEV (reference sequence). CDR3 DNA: TGTGCCAGCAGCCAACCCTCTGGGGCCAACGTCCTGACTTTC. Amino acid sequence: CASSQPSGANVLTF.

CDR3 loop: CASSQARGRGDMNTEAFF. As DNA, the CDR3 is TGCGCCAGCAGCCAGGCCAGGGGGCGGGGCGATATGAACACTGAAGCTTTCTTT. V and J are TRBV4-1 and TRBJ1-1; 8 bases line up with TRBD1. The germline CDR1 and CDR2 sequences are MGHRA and YSYEKL. V gave up 3 bases and J gave up 0 bases; unmatched junction bases: 12. CDR3 length: 18 amino acids.

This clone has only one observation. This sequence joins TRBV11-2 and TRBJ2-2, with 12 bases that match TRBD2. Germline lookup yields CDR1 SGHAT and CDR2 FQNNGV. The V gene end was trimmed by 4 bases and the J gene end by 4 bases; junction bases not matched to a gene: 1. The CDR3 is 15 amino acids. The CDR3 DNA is TGTGCCAGCAGCTCTAGCGGGAGGGCCACCGGGGAGCTGTTTTTT. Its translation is CASSSSGRATGELFF.